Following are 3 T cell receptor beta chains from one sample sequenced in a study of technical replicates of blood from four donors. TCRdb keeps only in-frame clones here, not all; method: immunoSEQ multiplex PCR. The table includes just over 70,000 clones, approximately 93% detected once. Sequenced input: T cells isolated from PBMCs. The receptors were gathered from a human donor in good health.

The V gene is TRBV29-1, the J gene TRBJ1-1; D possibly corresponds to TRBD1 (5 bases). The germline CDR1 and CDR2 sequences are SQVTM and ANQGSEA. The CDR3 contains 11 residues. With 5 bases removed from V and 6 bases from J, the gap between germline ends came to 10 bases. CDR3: CSVWGGSEAFF. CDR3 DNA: TGCAGCGTTTGGGGGGGTTCTGAAGCTTTCTTT. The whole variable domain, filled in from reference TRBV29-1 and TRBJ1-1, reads SAVISQKPSRDICQRGTSLTIQCQVDSQVTMMFWYRQQPGQSLTLIATANQGSEATYESGFVIDKFPISRPNLTFSTLTVSNMSPEDSSIYLCSVWGGSEAFFGQGTRLTVV.

CDR3 in amino acids: CSVVRENTYEQYF. The CDR3 nucleotides read TGCAGCGTTGTTCGGGAGAATACCTACGAGCAGTACTTC. J is TRBJ2-7 and V is TRBV29-1, with D tentatively TRBD2 (6 bases). Trimming cost V 4 bases and J 2 bases, with 12 bases left between them. The CDR3 covers 13 residues. Germline V gene data show CDR1 as SQVTM and CDR2 as ANQGSEA.

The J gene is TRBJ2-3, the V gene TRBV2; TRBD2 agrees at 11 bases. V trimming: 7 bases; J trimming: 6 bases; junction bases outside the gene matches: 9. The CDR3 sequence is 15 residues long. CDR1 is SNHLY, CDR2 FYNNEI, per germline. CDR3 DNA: TGTGCCAGCACGAGGTTAGCGGGAGGGGTGGATACGCAGTATTTT. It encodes CASTRLAGGVDTQYF.